The sequence of this TCR beta chain was determined in a study of CD8+ T cells in alopecia areata. Study-level findings and limits: Affected scalp, especially in alopecia totalis/universalis, had a higher clonality than normal scalp did.

CDR1 is SGDLS and CDR2 is YYNGEE in the germline V gene. V lost 0 bases and J lost 7, with 11 bases in between. The CDR3 is 14 amino acids. Following extraction, RNA underwent reverse transcription to cDNA, which served as the sequencing template. The data were produced by immunoSEQ multiplex PCR, yet TCRdb's version contains in-frame clones alone and is incomplete. In the table there are about 200,000 clones, 45% to 70% of which are singletons. With regard to this clone: Its antigen is unidentified.

The J gene is TRBJ1-5, the V gene TRBV9; unclear D gene. Sequences were obtained from CD8+ T cells sorted from blood. This clonotype originated in a human donor in good health. CDR3 region: CASSVDGSGQPQHF. CDR3 DNA sequence: TGTGCCAGCAGCGTAGATGGGTCTGGCCAGCCCCAGCATTTT.